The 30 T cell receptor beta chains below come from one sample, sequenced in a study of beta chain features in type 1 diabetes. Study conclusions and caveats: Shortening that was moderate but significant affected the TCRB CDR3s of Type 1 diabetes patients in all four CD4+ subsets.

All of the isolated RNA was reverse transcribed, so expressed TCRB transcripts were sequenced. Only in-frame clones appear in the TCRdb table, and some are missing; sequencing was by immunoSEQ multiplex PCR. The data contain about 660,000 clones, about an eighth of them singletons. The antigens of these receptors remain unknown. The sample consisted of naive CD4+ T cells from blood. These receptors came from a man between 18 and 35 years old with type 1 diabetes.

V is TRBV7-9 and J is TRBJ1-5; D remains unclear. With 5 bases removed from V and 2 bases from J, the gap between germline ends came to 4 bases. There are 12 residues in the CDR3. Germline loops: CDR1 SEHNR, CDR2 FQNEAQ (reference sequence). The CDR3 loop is CASSGGNQPQHF. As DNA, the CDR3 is TGTGCCAGCAGCGGGGGCAATCAGCCCCAGCATTTT.

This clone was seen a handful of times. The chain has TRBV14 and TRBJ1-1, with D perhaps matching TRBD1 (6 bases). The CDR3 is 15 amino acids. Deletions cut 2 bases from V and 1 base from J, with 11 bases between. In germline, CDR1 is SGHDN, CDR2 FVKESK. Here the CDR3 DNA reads TGTGCCAGCAGCCAATTCTGGACAGAGAACACTGAAGCTTTCTTT. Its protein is CASSQFWTENTEAFF.

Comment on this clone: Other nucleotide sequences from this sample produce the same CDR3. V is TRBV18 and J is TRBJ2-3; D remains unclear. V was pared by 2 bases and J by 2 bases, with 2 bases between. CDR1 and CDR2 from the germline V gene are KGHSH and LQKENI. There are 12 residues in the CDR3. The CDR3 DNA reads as TGTGCCAGCTCACCATACACAGATACGCAGTATTTT. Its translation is CASSPYTDTQYF.

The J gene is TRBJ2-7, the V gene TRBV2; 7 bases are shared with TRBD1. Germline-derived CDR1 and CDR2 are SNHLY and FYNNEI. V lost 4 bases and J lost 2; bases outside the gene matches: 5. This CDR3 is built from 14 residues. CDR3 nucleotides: TGTGCCAGCAGTGTTGCAGGGGGTGCCTACGAGCAGTACTTC. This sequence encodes CASSVAGGAYEQYF.

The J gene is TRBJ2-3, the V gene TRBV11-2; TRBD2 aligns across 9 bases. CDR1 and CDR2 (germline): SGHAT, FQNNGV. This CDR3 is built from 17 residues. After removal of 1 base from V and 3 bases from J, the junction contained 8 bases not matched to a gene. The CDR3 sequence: CASSLVEGSGGTDTQYF. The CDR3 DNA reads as TGTGCCAGCAGCTTAGTGGAAGGTAGCGGGGGTACAGATACGCAGTATTTT.

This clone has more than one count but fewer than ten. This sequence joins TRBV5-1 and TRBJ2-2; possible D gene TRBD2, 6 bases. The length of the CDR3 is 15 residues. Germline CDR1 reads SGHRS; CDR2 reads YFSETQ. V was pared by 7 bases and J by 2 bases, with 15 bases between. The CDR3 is CASRRDSGNTGELFF. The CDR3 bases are TGCGCCAGCCGCCGTGATAGCGGAAACACCGGGGAGCTGTTTTTT.

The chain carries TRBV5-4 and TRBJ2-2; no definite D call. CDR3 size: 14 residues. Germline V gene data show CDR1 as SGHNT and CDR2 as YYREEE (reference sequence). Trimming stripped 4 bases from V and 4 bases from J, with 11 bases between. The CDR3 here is CASSPVSSTGELFF. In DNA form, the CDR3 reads TGTGCCAGCAGCCCCGTCTCTAGCACCGGGGAGCTGTTTTTT.

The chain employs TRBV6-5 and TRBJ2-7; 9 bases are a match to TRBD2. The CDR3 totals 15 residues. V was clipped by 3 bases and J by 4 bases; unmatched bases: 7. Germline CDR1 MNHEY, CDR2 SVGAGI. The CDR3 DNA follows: TGTGCCAGCAGTTATGTTAGCGGGAGTCAATACGAGCAGTACTTC. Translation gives CASSYVSGSQYEQYF.

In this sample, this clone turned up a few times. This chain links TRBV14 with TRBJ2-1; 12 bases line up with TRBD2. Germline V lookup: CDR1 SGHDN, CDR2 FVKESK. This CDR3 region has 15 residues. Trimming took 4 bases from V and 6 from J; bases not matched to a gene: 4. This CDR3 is CASSPPSGGANEQFF. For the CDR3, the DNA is TGTGCCAGCAGCCCTCCTAGCGGGGGGGCCAATGAGCAGTTCTTC.

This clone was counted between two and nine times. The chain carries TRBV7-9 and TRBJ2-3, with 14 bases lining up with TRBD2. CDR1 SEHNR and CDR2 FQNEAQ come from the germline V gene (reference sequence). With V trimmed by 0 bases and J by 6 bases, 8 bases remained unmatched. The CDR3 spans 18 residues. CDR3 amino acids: CASSLAGTSGGGSDTQYF. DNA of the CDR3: TGTGCCAGCAGCTTAGCTGGGACTAGCGGGGGAGGATCGGATACGCAGTATTTT.

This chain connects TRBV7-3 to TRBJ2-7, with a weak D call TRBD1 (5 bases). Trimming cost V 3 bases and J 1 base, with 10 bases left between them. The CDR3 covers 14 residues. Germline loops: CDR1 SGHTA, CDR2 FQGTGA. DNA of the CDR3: TGTGCCAGCAGCTTTGGGCAGGGATCCTACGAGCAGTACTTC. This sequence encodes CASSFGQGSYEQYF.

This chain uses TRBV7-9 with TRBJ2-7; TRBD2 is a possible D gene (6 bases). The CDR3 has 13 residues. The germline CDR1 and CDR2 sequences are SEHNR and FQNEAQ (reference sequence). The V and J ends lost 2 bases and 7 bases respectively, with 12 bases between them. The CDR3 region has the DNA TGTGCCAGCAGCTTAAGAGAGGAGGGGGAGCAGTACTTC. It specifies CASSLREEGEQYF.

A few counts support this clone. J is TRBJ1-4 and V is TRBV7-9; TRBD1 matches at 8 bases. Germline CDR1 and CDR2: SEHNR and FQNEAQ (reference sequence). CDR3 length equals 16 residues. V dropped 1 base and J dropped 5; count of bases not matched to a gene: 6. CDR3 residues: CASSLGGGQGNEKLFF. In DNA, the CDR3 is TGTGCCAGCAGCTTAGGAGGTGGACAGGGAAATGAAAAACTGTTTTTT.

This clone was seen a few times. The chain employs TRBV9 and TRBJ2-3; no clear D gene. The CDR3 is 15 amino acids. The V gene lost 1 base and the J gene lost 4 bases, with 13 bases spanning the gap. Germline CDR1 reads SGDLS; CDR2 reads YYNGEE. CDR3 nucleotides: TGTGCCAGCAGCGTATACGCCTTACTCGCAGATACGCAGTATTTT. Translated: CASSVYALLADTQYF.

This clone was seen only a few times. CDR3 sequence: CSARRGVPAFF. Written as DNA, the CDR3 is TGCAGTGCTCGTAGAGGGGTGCCAGCTTTCTTT. J is TRBJ1-1 and V is TRBV20-1; maybe TRBD1 (5 bases). CDR1 and CDR2 (germline): DFQATT, SNEGSKA (reference sequence). The CDR3 totals 11 residues. V dropped 5 bases and J dropped 10 bases, with 14 bases sitting between them.

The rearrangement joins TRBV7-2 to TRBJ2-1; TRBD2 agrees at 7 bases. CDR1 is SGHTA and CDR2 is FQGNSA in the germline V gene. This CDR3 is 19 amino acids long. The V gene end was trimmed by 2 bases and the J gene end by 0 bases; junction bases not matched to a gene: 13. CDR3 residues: CASSLSRRGVRSSYNEQFF. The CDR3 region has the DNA TGTGCCAGCAGCTTATCGCGCCGGGGGGTCAGGAGCTCCTACAATGAGCAGTTCTTC.

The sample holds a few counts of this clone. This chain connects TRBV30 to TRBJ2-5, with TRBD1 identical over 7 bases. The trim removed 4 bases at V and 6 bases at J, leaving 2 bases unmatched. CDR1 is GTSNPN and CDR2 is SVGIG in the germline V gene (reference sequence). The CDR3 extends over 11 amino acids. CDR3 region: CAWTGGKTQYF. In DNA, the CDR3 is TGTGCCTGGACAGGGGGAAAGACCCAGTACTTC.

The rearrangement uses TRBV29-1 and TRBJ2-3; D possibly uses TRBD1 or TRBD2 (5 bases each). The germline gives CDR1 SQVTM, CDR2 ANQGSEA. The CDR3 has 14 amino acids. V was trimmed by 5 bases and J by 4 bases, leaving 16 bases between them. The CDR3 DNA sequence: TGCAGCGTTAATGGGGGTTGGCAGGCAGATACGCAGTATTTT. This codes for CSVNGGWQADTQYF.

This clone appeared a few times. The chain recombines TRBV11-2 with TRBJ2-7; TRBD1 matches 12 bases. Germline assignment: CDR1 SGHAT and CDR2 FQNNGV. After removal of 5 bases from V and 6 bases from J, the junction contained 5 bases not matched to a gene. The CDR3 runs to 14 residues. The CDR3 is CASSQWDRGREQYF. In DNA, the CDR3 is TGTGCCAGCAGCCAGTGGGACAGGGGGCGCGAGCAGTACTTC.

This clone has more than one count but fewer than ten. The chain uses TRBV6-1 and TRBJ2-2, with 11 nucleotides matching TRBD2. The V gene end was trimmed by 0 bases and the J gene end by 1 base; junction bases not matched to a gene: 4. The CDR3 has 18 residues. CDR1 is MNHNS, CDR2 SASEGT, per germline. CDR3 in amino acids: CASSEARLAGGNTGELFF. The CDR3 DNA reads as TGTGCCAGCAGTGAAGCCCGTCTAGCGGGAGGGAACACCGGGGAGCTGTTTTTT.

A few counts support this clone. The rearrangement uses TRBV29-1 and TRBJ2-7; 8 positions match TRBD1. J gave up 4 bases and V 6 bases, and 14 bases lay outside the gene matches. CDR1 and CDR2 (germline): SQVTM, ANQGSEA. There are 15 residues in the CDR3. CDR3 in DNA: TGCAGCGTAAAACAGGGGGATACCTCCTCTTACGAGCAGTACTTC. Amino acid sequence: CSVKQGDTSSYEQYF.

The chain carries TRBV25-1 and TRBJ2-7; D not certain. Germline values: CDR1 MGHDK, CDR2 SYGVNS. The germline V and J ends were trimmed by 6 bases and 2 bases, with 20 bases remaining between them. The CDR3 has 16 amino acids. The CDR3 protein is CASRPTGAGGAYEQYF. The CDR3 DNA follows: TGTGCCAGCAGGCCGACGGGCGCAGGTGGTGCCTACGAGCAGTACTTC.

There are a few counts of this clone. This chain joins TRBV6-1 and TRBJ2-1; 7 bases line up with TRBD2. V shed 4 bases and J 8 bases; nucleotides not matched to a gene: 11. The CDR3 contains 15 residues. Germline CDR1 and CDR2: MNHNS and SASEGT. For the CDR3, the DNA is TGTGCCAGCAGTGTACTAGCGCCGAGGATGGATGAGCAGTTCTTC. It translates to CASSVLAPRMDEQFF.

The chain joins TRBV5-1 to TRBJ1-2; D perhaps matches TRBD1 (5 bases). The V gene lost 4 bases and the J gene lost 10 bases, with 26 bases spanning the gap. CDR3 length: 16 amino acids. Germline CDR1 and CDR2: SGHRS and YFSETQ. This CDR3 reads CASSPIGAGSVRNYTF. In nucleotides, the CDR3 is TGCGCCAGCAGCCCGATTGGGGCAGGGAGCGTGAGGAACTACACCTTC.

CDR3: CASSQSLQGREQFF. The CDR3 region has the DNA TGTGCCAGCAGCCAGAGTTTACAGGGCCGGGAGCAGTTCTTC. V and J are TRBV4-2 and TRBJ2-1; perhaps TRBD1 as D (6 bases). The CDR3 length is 14 residues. The ends were cut back, 3 bases at V and 10 bases at J, with 16 bases in the middle. CDR1 and CDR2 (germline): LGHNA, YNFKEQ.

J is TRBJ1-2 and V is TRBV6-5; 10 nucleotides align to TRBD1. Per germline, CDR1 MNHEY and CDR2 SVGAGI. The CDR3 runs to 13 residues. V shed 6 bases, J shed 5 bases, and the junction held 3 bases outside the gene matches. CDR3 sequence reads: CASSRTGGYGYTF. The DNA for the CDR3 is TGTGCCAGCAGCAGGACAGGGGGGTATGGCTACACCTTC.

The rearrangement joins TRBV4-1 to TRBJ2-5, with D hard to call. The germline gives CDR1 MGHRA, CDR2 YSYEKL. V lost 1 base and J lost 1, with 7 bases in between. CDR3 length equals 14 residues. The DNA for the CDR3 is TGCGCCAGCAGCCAAGTACAGACCCAAGAGACCCAGTACTTC. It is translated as CASSQVQTQETQYF.

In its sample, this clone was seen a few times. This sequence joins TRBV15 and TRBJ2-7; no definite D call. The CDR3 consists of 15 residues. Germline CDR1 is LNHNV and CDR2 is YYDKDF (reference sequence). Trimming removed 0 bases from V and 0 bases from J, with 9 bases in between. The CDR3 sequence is CATSRDSFSSYEQYF. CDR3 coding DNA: TGTGCCACCAGCAGAGACAGTTTCTCCTCCTACGAGCAGTACTTC.

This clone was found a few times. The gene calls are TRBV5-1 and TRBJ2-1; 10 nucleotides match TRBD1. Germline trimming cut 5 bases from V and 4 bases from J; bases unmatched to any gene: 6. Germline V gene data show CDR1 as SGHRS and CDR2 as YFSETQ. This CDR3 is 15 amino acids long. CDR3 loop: CASSTGTGAYNEQFF. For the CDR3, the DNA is TGCGCCAGCAGTACCGGGACAGGGGCATACAATGAGCAGTTCTTC.

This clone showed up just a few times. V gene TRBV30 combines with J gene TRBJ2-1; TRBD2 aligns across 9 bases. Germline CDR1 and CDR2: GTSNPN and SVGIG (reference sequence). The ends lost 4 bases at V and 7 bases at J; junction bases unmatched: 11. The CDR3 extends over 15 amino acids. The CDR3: CAWTFSGSLYNEQFF. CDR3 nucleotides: TGTGCCTGGACCTTTAGCGGGAGTTTATATAATGAGCAGTTCTTC.